The clone carrying this TCR beta chain showed up many times. Its antigen is as yet unknown. The data belong to a study of CD8+CD57+ T cells in acquired aplastic anemia. Study-level results: Around 27 sequences, all CD8+ CDR3, were shared between patients and controls.

Genomic DNA, the template, was used for profiling of the TCR beta VDJ and CDR3. One entry per CDR3 protein results from TCRdb running MiXCR on the reads. In the table there are 150,000 to 200,000 distinct CDR3 sequences, 45% to 55% of which are singletons. The CDR3 sequence is 14 residues long. Per the germline V gene, CDR1 is SGHTA and CDR2 is FQGTGA. Trimming cost V 4 bases and J 3 bases; bases outside gene matches: 5. Flow cytometry had shown expanded CD8+CD57+ cells in the patients chosen for sequencing. With no exception, the patients had severe acquired aplastic anemia. The sequence was collected from a human donor with aplastic anemia. The chain recombines TRBV7-3 with TRBJ1-1; 7 nucleotides match TRBD1. Sequencing was performed on sorted CD4+, CD8+, or CD8+CD57+ T cells (not recorded which) from PBMCs. In nucleotides, the CDR3 is TGTGCCAGCAGCTCGGGTACAGGGGACACTGAAGCTTTCTTT. It codes for CASSSGTGDTEAFF.